The clone carrying this T cell receptor (beta chain) was recorded many times. The antigen is not known. Germline assignment: CDR1 MDHEN and CDR2 SYDVKM. V shed 5 bases and J shed 4 bases, with 17 bases lying between them. This CDR3 has 15 residues. The data stem from a study of T cells in Graves' hyperthyroidism and ophthalmopathy. Overall study context: It was at initial diagnosis, before any treatment, that peripheral blood was collected.

Amplified TCR beta CDR3 regions came from RNA transcripts. When the TCR CDR3 underwent first-round RT-PCR, the HTBI primer set was used. TCRdb itself ran the multiplex PCR reads through MiXCR, one entry per CDR3 protein. The table records around 690,000 distinct CDR3 sequences, 15% to 20% of them present only once. Study-level points and caveats: Blood also carried most thyroid clonotypes expanded above 0.001.

Source material for PBMCs was 10 ml fresh peripheral blood. The chain recombines TRBV28 with TRBJ1-2; D gene unclear. This sequence originates from a man aged 50 to 60 with Graves' hyperthyroidism. Sequences were obtained from blood. The CDR3 nucleotides read TGTGCCAGCAGTCCGGCCCAAGTCTTCGGCTATGGCTACACCTTC. Residues: CASSPAQVFGYGYTF.